What follows describes a single TCR beta chain. Original handling: Amplification of reference gene primers provided the estimated nucleated cell counts. Data came from immunoSEQ multiplex PCR; TCRdb stores just in-frame clones and leaves some out. V, J and clone size derive from that table, while D and trimming were established from the DNA sequence. The data hold some 160,000 clones, with 89% observed a single time. CDR3 length equals 14 residues. J lost 8 bases, V lost 5 bases, and 6 bases had no gene match. Germline assignment: CDR1 LGHDT and CDR2 YNNKEL (reference sequence). This record belongs to a study of blood T cell repertoires in COVID-19. About the study: Specimens from acute and convalescent COVID-19 originated in the United States, Italy and Spain. Sources were T cells, B-cell-depleted T cells, or PBMCs; the material itself was cDNA or gDNA.

This receptor was taken from a man aged 55 to 70 with acute or convalescent COVID-19. The rearrangement links TRBV3-1 (or the pseudogene TRBV3-2) to TRBJ1-5; 10 bases agree with TRBD1. The sequenced sample consisted of peripheral blood. The CDR3 nucleotides are TGTGCCAGCAGCGGAGACAGGGGGCTTGAGCCCCAGCATTTT. It specifies CASSGDRGLEPQHF.